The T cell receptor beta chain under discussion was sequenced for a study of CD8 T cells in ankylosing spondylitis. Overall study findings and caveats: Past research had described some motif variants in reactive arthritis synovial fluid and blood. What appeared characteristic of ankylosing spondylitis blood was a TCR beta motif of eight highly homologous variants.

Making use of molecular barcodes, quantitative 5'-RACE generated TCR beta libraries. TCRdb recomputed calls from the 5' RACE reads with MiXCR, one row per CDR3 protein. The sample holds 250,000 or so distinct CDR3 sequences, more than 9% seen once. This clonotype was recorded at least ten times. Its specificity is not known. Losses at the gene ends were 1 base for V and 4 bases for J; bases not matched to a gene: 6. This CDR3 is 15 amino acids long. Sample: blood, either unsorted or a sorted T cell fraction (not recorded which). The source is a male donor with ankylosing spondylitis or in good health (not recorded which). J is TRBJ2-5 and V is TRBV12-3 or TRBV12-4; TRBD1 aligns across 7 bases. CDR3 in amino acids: CASSLDRGLAETQYF. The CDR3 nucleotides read TGTGCCAGCAGTTTAGATAGGGGGCTGGCAGAGACCCAGTACTTC.